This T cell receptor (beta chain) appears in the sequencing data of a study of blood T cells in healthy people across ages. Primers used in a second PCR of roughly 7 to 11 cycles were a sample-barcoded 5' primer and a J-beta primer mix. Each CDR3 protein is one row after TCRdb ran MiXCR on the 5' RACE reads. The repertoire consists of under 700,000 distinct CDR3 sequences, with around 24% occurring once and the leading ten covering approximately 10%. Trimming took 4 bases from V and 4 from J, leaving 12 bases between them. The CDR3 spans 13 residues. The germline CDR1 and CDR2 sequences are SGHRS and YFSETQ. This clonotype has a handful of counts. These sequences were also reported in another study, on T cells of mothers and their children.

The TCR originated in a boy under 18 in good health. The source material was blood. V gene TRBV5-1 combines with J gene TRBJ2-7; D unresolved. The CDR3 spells CASSPLSRYEQYF. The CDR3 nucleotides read TGCGCCAGCAGCCCACTCAGCCGTTACGAGCAGTACTTC.